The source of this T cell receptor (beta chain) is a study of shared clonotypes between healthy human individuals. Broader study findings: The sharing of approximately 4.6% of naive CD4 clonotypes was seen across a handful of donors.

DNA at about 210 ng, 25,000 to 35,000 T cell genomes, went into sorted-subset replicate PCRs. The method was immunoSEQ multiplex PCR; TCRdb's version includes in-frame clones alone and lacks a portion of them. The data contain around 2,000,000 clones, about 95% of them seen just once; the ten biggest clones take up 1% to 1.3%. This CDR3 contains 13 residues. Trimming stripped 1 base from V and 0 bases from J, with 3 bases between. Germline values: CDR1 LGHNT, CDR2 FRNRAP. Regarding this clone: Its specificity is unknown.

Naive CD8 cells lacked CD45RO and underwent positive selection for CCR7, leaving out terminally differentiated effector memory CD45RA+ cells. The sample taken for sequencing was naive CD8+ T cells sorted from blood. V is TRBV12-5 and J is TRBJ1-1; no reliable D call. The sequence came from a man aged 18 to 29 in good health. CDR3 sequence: CASGLAVNTEAFF. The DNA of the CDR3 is TGTGCTAGTGGTTTGGCAGTGAACACTGAAGCTTTCTTT.